The 10 T cell receptor beta chains given below trace back to one sample, sequenced in a study of CD8 T cells in Susac syndrome. Reverse transcription of roughly 0.45 to 1 ug RNA used random hexamers. From the immunoSEQ multiplex PCR reads, TCRdb called clonotypes with MiXCR, one entry per CDR3 protein. The sample includes over 300,000 distinct CDR3 sequences, about 90% seen only once; the top ten take approximately 0.065%. Sequencing input: CD4+ T cells from PBMCs. The receptor source for this set is a human donor with multiple sclerosis.

This sequence joins TRBV10-3 and TRBJ1-4; D not certain. Germline V gives CDR1 ENHRY, CDR2 SYGVKD. V lost 0 bases and J 7 bases, leaving 12 bases between the germline ends. CDR3 length: 15 amino acids. CDR3 nucleotides: TGTGCCATCAGTGAGTCGACGGCTAGCCTTGAAAAACTGTTTTTT. It yields the protein CAISESTASLEKLFF.

The rearrangement uses TRBV7-2 and TRBJ2-1; TRBD1 might be the D (5 bases). Deletions cut 5 bases from V and 8 bases from J, with 10 bases between. Germline CDR1 and CDR2: SGHTA and FQGNSA. The length of the CDR3 is 12 residues. The CDR3 spells CASSEQEHEQFF. The CDR3 nucleotides read TGTGCCAGCAGCGAACAGGAGCATGAGCAGTTCTTC.

V is TRBV18 and J is TRBJ2-3, with 11 bases lining up with TRBD2. The V gene's germline CDR1 is KGHSH and CDR2 LQKENI. Trimming removed 3 bases from V and 4 bases from J; junction bases left unmatched: 12. The CDR3 runs 18 residues. As DNA, the CDR3 is TGTGCCAGCTCACCCGAGACTAGCGGGAACAGGAGGGCAGATACGCAGTATTTT. Protein: CASSPETSGNRRADTQYF.

V gene TRBV7-8 combines with J gene TRBJ1-3; no firm D call. The CDR3 length is 15 residues. Trimming shortened V by 0 bases and J by 5 bases, and 11 bases separated the two germline ends. Germline-derived CDR1 and CDR2 are SGHVS and FQNEAQ. CDR3 coding DNA: TGTGCCAGCAGCTTAGCGTTGGGCGGAAGAAACACCATATATTTT. It is translated as CASSLALGGRNTIYF.

This chain joins TRBV3-1 and TRBJ2-3; the D is unclear. Per germline, CDR1 LGHDT and CDR2 YNNKEL (reference sequence). This CDR3 region has 14 residues. The ends were cut back, 2 bases at V and 4 bases at J, with 10 bases in the middle. DNA for the CDR3: TGTGCCAGCAGCCAACGTCTTGCACCAGATACGCAGTATTTT. Amino acid sequence: CASSQRLAPDTQYF.

The chain joins TRBV7-2 to TRBJ2-2, with 10 bases matching TRBD2. With V trimmed by 5 bases and J by 5 bases, 5 bases remained unmatched. The CDR3 totals 15 residues. The germline gives CDR1 SGHTA, CDR2 FQGNSA. CDR3 DNA: TGTGCCAGCAGCGCCGCGACTAGCGGGACCGGGGAGCTGTTTTTT. Translation gives CASSAATSGTGELFF.

V and J are TRBV10-3 and TRBJ1-2, with D possibly being TRBD1 (6 bases). V shed 5 bases and J shed 11 bases, with 15 bases lying between them. Germline V CDR1 and CDR2: ENHRY, SYGVKD. CDR3 length equals 12 residues. The CDR3 sequence is CAISLQGWGYTF. CDR3 nucleotides: TGTGCCATCAGTCTACAGGGTTGGGGGTACACCTTC.

This chain links TRBV2 with TRBJ1-5, with D possibly TRBD1 on 6 matching bases. CDR1 and CDR2 from the germline V gene are SNHLY and FYNNEI. The CDR3 totals 15 residues. V lost 2 bases to trimming and J lost 6 bases, with 14 bases between them. The CDR3 sequence is CASSELVSGAQPQHF. In nucleotides, the CDR3 is TGTGCCAGCAGTGAATTGGTTTCAGGGGCTCAGCCCCAGCATTTT.

This chain uses TRBV3-1 with TRBJ2-1, with a tentative D call TRBD2 (6 bases). With 4 bases removed from V and 2 bases from J, the gap between germline ends came to 15 bases. This CDR3 has 16 amino acids. In germline, CDR1 is LGHDT, CDR2 YNNKEL (reference sequence). CDR3 in amino acids: CASSRNVGGAYNEQFF. For the CDR3, the DNA is TGTGCCAGCAGCCGCAATGTGGGGGGAGCCTACAATGAGCAGTTCTTC.

V is TRBV4-1 and J is TRBJ2-3; TRBD1 or TRBD2 may be the D gene (6 bases each). V was pared by 0 bases and J by 2 bases, with 18 bases between. The germline CDR1 and CDR2 sequences are MGHRA and YSYEKL. The CDR3 runs 18 residues. CDR3 amino acids: CASSQDRRRGRVTDTQYF. In DNA, the CDR3 is TGCGCCAGCAGCCAAGATCGGAGGAGGGGGAGAGTCACAGATACGCAGTATTTT.